This T cell receptor (beta chain) is from a study of T cell responses to AZD1222 COVID-19 vaccine. Study background: Second doses were pooled across both intervals (about 4 or about 12 weeks). The study, taken as a whole, reports: White British ancestry dominated among donors, who included more females, and clonal diversity was possibly underestimated. Among spike-specific TCRs, nearly half reportedly target unmutated variant regions.

About this clone itself: Its antigen is unidentified.

Assay used: immunoSEQ multiplex PCR; TCRdb lists only in-frame clones, some missing. This sample has 110,000 to 150,000 clones, with about 92% found just once. CDR3 length equals 14 residues. The V gene lost 2 bases and the J gene lost 2 bases, with 9 bases spanning the gap. The V gene's germline CDR1 is SGHTA and CDR2 FQGNSA. The gene calls are TRBV7-2 and TRBJ1-2; D remains ambiguous. Source: peripheral blood, taken on day 0 of AZD1222 vaccination. The sequence was collected from an adult in good health. The CDR3 loop is CASSLHGGNYGYTF. In nucleotides, the CDR3 is TGTGCCAGCAGCTTACATGGAGGGAACTATGGCTACACCTTC.